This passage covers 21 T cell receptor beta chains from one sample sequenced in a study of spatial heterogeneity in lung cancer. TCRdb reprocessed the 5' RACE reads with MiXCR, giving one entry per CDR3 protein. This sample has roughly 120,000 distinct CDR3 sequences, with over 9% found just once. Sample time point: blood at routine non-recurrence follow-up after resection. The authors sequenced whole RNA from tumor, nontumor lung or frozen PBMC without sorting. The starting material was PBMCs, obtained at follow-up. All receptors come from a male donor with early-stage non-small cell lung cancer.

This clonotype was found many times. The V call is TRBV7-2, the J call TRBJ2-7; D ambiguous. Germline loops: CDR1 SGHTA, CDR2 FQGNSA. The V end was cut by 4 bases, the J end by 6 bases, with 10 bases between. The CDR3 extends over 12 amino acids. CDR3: CASSSRHSEQYF. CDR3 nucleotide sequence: TGTGCCAGCAGCTCTCGCCATTCCGAGCAGTACTTC.

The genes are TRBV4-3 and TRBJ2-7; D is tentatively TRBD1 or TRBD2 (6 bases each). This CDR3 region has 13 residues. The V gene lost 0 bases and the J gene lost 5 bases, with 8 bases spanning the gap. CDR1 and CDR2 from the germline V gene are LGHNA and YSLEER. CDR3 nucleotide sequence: TGCGCCAGCAGCCAAGATCGGGGGCACGAGCAGTACTTC. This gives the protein CASSQDRGHEQYF.

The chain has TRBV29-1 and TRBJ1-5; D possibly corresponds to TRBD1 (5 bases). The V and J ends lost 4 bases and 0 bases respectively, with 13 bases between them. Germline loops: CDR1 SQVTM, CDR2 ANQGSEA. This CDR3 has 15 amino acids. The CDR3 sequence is CSVAQGTDSNQPQHF. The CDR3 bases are TGCAGCGTTGCCCAAGGGACGGATAGCAATCAGCCCCAGCATTTT.

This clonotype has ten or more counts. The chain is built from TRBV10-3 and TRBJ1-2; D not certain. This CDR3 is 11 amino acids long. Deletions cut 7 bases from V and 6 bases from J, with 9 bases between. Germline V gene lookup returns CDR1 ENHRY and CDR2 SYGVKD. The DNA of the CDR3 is TGTGCCATCACGGGCGGTAATGGCTACACCTTC. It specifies CAITGGNGYTF.

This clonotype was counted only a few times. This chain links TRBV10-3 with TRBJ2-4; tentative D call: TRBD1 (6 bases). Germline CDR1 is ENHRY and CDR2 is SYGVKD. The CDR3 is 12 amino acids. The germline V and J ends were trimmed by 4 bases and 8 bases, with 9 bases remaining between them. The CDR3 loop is CAISGTDDIQYF. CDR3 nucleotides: TGTGCCATCAGTGGGACAGATGACATTCAGTACTTC.

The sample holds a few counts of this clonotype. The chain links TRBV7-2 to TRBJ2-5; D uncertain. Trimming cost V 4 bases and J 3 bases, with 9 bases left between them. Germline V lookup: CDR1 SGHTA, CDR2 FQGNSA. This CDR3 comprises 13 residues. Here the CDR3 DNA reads TGTGCCAGCAGCTCGACCCTAAAAGAGACCCAGTACTTC. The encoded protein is CASSSTLKETQYF. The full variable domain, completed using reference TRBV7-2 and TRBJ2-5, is GAGVSQSPSNKVTEKGKDVELRCDPISGHTALYWYRQSLGQGLEFLIYFQGNSAPDKSGLPSDRFSAERTGGSVSTLTIQRTQQEDSAVYLCASSSTLKETQYFGPGTRLLVL.

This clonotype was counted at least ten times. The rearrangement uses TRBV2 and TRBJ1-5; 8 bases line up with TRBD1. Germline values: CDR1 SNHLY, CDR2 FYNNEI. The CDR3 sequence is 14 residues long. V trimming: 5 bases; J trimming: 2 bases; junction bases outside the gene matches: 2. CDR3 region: CASSKDRGNQPQHF. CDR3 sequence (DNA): TGTGCCAGCAGTAAGGACAGGGGCAATCAGCCCCAGCATTTT.

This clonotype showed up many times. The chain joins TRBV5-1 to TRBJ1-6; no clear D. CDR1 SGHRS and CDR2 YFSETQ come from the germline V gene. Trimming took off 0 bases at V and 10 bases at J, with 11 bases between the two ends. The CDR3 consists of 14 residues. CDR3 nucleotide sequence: TGCGCCAGCAGCTTGGACCTTGCGTCCTCACCCCTCCACTTT. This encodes CASSLDLASSPLHF.

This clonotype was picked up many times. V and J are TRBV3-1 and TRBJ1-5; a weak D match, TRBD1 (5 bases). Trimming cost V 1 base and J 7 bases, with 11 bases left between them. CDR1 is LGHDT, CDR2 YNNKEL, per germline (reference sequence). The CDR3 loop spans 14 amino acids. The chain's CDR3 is CASSQGGTAQPQHF. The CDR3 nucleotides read TGTGCCAGCAGCCAAGGAGGGACGGCCCAGCCCCAGCATTTT.

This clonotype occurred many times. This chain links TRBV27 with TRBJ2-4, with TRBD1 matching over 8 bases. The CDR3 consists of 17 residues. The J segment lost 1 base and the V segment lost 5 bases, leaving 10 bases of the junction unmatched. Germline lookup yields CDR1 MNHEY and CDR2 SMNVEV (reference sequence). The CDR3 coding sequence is TGTGCCAGCAGTGCACGGACAGGGATTAATGCCAAAAACATTCAGTACTTC. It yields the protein CASSARTGINAKNIQYF.

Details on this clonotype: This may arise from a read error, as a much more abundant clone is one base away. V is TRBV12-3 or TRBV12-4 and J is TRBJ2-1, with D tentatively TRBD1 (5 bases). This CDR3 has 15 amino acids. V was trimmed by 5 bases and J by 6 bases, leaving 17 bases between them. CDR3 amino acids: CASSLTGRGGNEQFF. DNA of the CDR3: TGTGCCAGCAGTCTCACAGGTCGCGGTGGCAATGAGCAGTTCTTC.

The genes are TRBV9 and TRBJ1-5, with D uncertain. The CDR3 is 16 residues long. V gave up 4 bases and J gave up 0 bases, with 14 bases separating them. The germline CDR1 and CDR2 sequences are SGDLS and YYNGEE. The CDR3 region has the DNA TGTGCCAGCAGCTCCCTCAGATCCCCTAGCAATCAGCCCCAGCATTTT. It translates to CASSSLRSPSNQPQHF.

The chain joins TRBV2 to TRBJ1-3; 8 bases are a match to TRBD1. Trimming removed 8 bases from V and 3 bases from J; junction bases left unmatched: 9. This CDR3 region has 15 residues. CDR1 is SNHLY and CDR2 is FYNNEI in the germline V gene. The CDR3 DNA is TGTGCCAGCGGAGAAGACAGGGGACATGGAAACACCATATATTTT. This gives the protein CASGEDRGHGNTIYF.

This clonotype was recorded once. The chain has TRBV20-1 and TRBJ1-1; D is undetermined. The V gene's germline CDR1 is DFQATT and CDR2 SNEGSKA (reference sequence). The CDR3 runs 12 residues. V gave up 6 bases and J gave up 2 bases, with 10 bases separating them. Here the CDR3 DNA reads TGCAGTGCGGACTCGGGAAACACTGAAGCTTTCTTT. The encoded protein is CSADSGNTEAFF.

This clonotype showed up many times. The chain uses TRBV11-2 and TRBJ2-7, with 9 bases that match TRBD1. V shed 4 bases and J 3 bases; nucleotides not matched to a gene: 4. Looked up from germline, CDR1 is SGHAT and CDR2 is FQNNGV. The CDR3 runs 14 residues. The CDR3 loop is CASSSGQGHYEQYF. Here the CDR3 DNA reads TGTGCCAGCAGCTCAGGACAGGGGCACTACGAGCAGTACTTC.

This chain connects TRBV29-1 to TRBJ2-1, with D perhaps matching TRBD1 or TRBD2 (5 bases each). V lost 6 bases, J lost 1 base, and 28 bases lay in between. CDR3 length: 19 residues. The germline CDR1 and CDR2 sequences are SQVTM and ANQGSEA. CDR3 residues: CSVGSGKLGTRVSYNEQFF. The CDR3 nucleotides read TGCAGCGTCGGATCCGGGAAGTTGGGGACCAGGGTATCCTACAATGAGCAGTTCTTC.

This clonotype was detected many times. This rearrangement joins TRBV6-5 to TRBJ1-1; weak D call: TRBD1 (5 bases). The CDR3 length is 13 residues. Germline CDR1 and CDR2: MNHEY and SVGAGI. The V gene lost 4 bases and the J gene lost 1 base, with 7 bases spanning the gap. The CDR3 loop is CASSLTENTEAFF. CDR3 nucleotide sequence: TGTGCCAGCAGTTTGACAGAGAACACTGAAGCTTTCTTT.

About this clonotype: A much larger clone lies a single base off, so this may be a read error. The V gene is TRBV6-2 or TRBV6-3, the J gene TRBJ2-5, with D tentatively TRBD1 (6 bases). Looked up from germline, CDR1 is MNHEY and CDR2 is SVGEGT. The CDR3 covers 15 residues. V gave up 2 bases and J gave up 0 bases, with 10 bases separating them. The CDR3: CASSYPRTDQETQYF. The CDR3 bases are TGTGCCAGCAGTTACCCTCGGACAGACCAAGAGACCCAGTACTTC.

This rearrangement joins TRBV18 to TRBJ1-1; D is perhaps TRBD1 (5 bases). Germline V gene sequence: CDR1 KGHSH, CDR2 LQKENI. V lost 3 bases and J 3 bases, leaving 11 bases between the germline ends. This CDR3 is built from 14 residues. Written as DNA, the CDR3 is TGTGCCAGCTCACCGTTCACAGGTGACACTGAAGCTTTCTTT. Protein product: CASSPFTGDTEAFF.

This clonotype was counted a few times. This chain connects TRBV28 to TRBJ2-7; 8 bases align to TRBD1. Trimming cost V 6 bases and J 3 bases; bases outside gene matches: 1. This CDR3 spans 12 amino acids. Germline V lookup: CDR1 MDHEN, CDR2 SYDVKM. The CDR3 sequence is CASRQGDYEQYF. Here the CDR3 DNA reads TGTGCCAGCAGACAGGGGGACTACGAGCAGTACTTC.

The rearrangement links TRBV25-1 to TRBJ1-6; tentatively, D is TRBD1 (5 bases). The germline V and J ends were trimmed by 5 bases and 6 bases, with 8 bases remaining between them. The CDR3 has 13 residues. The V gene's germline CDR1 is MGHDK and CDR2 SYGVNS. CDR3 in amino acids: CASSRQSNSPLHF. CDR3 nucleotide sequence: TGTGCCAGCAGTCGACAGAGTAATTCACCCCTCCACTTT.